The 5 T cell receptor beta chains below all came from one sample that was sequenced in a study of T cells in Graves' hyperthyroidism and ophthalmopathy. Amplification yielded TCR beta CDR3 regions, with RNA transcripts as the source. The HTBI primer set drove a first-round RT-PCR of the TCR CDR3. TCRdb fed the multiplex PCR reads into MiXCR, producing one record per CDR3 protein. The sample yields 600,000 or so distinct CDR3 sequences, 46% seen once. The material sequenced was peripheral blood or thyroid tissue (not recorded which). The source is a woman aged 18 to 35 with Graves' hyperthyroidism.

This chain links TRBV7-3 with TRBJ2-5, with D perhaps matching TRBD1 (5 bases). The CDR3 consists of 15 residues. V lost 2 bases and J 5 bases, leaving 15 bases between the germline ends. CDR1 and CDR2 from the germline V gene are SGHTA and FQGTGA. The CDR3 loop reads CASSLWQGARETQYF. The CDR3 DNA reads as TGTGCCAGCAGCTTATGGCAAGGGGCAAGGGAGACCCAGTACTTC.

The J gene is TRBJ1-4, the V gene TRBV7-3; 7 bases agree with TRBD1. This CDR3 is built from 15 residues. V lost 2 bases and J lost 10; bases outside the gene matches: 10. From germline, CDR1 is SGHTA and CDR2 FQGTGA. CDR3: CASSLDRVSPRKLFF. As DNA, the CDR3 is TGTGCCAGCAGCTTAGACAGGGTGAGCCCCCGAAAACTGTTTTTT.

Details on this clonotype: No conserved phenylalanine or tryptophan ends this CDR3, so it is likely a read error. It is unclear where the CDR3 begins or ends on the DNA, so no DNA is shown, and the CDR3 is as TCRdb lists it. V and J are TRBV7-9 and TRBJ1-1; the table names TRBD1, a call not compared with the DNA. The germline V gene has CDR1 SEHNR and CDR2 FQNEAQ (reference sequence). The CDR3 contains 12 residues when both ends are counted. The CDR3 sequence: CASSRGAQRPAL.

The chain links TRBV7-2 to TRBJ1-5; TRBD1 might be the D (6 bases). V was cut by 5 bases and J by 16 bases, with 18 bases left in between. This CDR3 has 12 amino acids. CDR1 is SGHTA and CDR2 is FQGNSA in the germline V gene. The CDR3 reads CASSAQLAGQHF. In DNA, the CDR3 is TGTGCCAGCAGCGCGCAACTAGCGGGACAACATTTT.

This clonotype was counted only a few times. The chain uses TRBV29-1 and TRBJ1-1; 7 bases fit TRBD1. This CDR3 spans 13 amino acids. In germline, CDR1 is SQVTM, CDR2 ANQGSEA. With 3 bases clipped from V and 5 bases from J, the junction kept 6 bases outside the gene matches. CDR3 sequence (DNA): TGCAGCGTTGATGGGGCAGGGGGTACTGAAGCTTTCTTT. This translates into CSVDGAGGTEAFF. The variable domain in full, with the rest retrieved from reference TRBV29-1 and TRBJ1-1, is SAVISQKPSRDICQRGTSLTIQCQVDSQVTMMFWYRQQPGQSLTLIATANQGSEATYESGFVIDKFPISRPNLTFSTLTVSNMSPEDSSIYLCSVDGAGGTEAFFGQGTRLTVV.